The source of this TCR beta chain is a study of blood T cell repertoires in COVID-19 (dated by TCRdb to 2018 to 2021). Describing the broader study: Collaborator samples came from the United States, Italy and Spain and covered acute and convalescent phases of COVID-19. Where HLA class I and class II types were available, the types were taken from metadata supplied by the sample provider, not from assay-based typing. The repertoires were released in a freely available public database intended as a resource for research on the immune response to SARS-CoV-2. The dataset comprised deeply sampled blood TCRbeta repertoires from subjects exposed to, actively infected with, or recovered from COVID-19. The prospective study material was composed of cDNA or gDNA derived from T cells, B-cell-depleted T cells, or PBMCs. Sample metadata almost always included a de-identified subject ID, COVID-19 status, age in years and sex. Samples were obtained from the ongoing ImmuneRACE study (first 160 participants) and from 1,254 subjects provided by 6 global collaborators.

This clone was counted once. Its binding antigen is unknown. One base away there is no much larger clone; base qualities are not given. The immunoSEQ Assay, a bias-controlled multiplex PCR, was used to amplify TCRbeta CDR3 regions from genomic DNA. Concerning the study's data processing: The number of nucleated cells in each sample was estimated from the amplification of reference gene primers within the assay. To quantify the absolute abundance of each unique TCRbeta CDR3 rearrangement, sequence reads were collapsed and filtered. Productive Simpson clonality was computed per sample as the square root of Simpson's diversity index over productive rearrangements. TCRdb limited this immuneACCESS table to in-frame rearrangements with V and J called. A share of clones is missing; checked studies link under half to unresolved V genes, and the rest is unexplained. D and trimming were read from the DNA, whereas the V and J calls and clone size are those reported in that table. The sample includes some 530,000 clones, with approximately 83% observed a single time. Clones ranked in the top ten supply 3% to 4% of the sample.

V has 1 base trimmed and J has 1 base trimmed; junction bases matching no gene number 8. The germline V gene (reference sequence) gives CDR1 as LNHDA and CDR2 as SQIVND. The CDR3 spans 17 residues, from the cysteine through the phenylalanine. The entry retains the CDR3 DNA only, 51 bases that are in frame from base 1. The collaborating institutions used their own protocols to collect whole blood in K2EDTA tubes. For TCRbeta analysis, collaborators shipped samples as frozen whole blood, isolated PBMCs, or DNA extracted from either of those sample types. Broad study findings and their caveats: How much clinical and demographic metadata was included differed by source and by participant, and the metadata was provided uncurated.

The sequenced sample was peripheral blood. This TCR came from a human donor in a cohort sampled during active COVID-19. This sequence uses TRBV19 and TRBJ1-1; the central 8 bases match TRBD1. The CDR3 here reads CASSIATDRAGNTEAFF. In nucleotide form, the sequence is TGTGCCAGTAGTATAGCCACGGACAGGGCGGGGAACACTGAAGCTTTCTTT. Reference TRBV19 and TRBJ1-1 proteins supply the regions before and after the CDR3; the full variable domain is: DGGITQSPKYLFRKEGQNVTLSCEQNLNHDAMYWYRQDPGQGLRLIYYSQIVNDFQKGDIAEGYSVSREKKESFPLTVTSAQKNPTAFYLCASSIATDRAGNTEAFFGQGTRLTVV.